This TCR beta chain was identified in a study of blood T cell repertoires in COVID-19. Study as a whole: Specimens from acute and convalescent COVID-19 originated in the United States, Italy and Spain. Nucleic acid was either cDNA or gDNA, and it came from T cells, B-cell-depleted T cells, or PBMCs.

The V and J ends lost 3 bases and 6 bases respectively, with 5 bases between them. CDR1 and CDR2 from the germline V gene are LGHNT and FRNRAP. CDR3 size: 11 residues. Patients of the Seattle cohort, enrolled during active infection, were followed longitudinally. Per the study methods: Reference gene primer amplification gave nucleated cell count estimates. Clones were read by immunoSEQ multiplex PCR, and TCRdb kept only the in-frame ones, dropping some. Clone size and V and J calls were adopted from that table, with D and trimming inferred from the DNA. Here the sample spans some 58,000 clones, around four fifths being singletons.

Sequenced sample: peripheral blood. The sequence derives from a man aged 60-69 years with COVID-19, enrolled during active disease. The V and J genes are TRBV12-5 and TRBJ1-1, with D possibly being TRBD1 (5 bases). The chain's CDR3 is CASGLGAEAFF. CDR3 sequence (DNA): TGTGCTAGTGGTTTAGGGGCTGAAGCTTTCTTT.